The table lists the clone carrying this T cell receptor beta chain with a few counts. Its antigen is unknown. The sample is drawn from a study of response to subunit inactivated influenza vaccine. TCRdb ran MiXCR on the RT-PCR reads and lists one entry per CDR3 protein. The sample lists about half a million distinct CDR3 sequences; about 25% were seen once. Study-level results: It was suggested by the authors that few new T cells are recruited by each seasonal influenza vaccination.

This material consisted of CD4+ T cells sorted from PBMCs, taken 4 to 6 days after vaccination. This TCR came from a man over 45 who received an inactivated influenza vaccine.

The CDR3 loop is CASSPSGGAINEQFF. CDR3 nucleotides: TGTGCCAGCAGTCCGAGCGGGGGGGCCATCAATGAGCAGTTCTTC. This chain joins TRBV6-1 and TRBJ2-1; TRBD2 matches 10 bases. The CDR3 is made up of 15 amino acids. J gave up 6 bases and V 5 bases, and 7 bases lay outside the gene matches. Germline V gene sequence: CDR1 MNHNS, CDR2 SASEGT.